This TCR beta chain was observed in a study of T cells after posttransplantation cyclophosphamide (TCRdb year 2016). Regarding the research as a whole: Using TRB sequencing, the study followed how the T cell repertoire rebuilt after myeloablative bone marrow transplantation with posttransplantation cyclophosphamide given as GVHD prophylaxis. Antigen receptor sequencing was done on samples from about 34 PTCy-treated patients and from 15 to 20 related bone marrow donors of those patients. Up to 3 additional blood samples from 2 to 5.2 years after transplant were also TRB-sequenced in 3 patients, as was pretransplant blood from a handful of patients. Because TRA and TRB clonality correlated tightly in several samples, later TCR analyses were limited to TRB. Blood from every one of the 30 to 40 PTCy patients who had 1-year posttransplant specimens underwent TRB sequencing. Public TRB sequences were checked against a database of over 3,000 sequences associated with responses to pathogens, tumor antigens, self-antigens and alloantigens.

Ten or more counts support this clone. What this receptor recognizes is not known. The sample holds no much larger clone one base away, and base qualities are not on file. TRB sequencing was run on genomic DNA with either the immunoSEQ assay at survey resolution or the hsTCRB kit. The authors processed their data as follows. Initial read processing used immunoSEQ software, and repertoire analyses used the LymphoSeq R package. Clonality was computed as 1 minus normalized Shannon entropy, and a Gini coefficient was also calculated for each TRB dataset. Phenotypes of unsorted samples were inferred by mapping TRB sequences from sorted subsets of the recipient or donor onto the same recipient's unsorted samples. The source is immuneACCESS, and TCRdb retained only in-frame sequences with V and J called. Part of the clones is not carried over; for the studies checked, unresolved V genes explain less than half of this, and the remainder is unexplained. The D gene and trimming were derived from the DNA, and the V and J assignments and clone size from that table. This sample holds over 10,000 clones in total, without any singletons. The ten largest clones represent roughly 27% of the sample.

In the paper's terms, the time point label means: posttransplant day relative to BM transplant. The treatment or condition label here, explained by the study, means: high-dose cyclophosphamide on days +3 and +4 as single-agent GVHD prophylaxis. For conditioning, the PTCy patients got busulfan and fludarabine, then a related or unrelated marrow graft, followed by cyclophosphamide on days +3 and +4. The PTCy-treated patients were enrolled in a prospective multi-institutional clinical trial. Mononuclear cells from peripheral blood and bone marrow were separated by Ficoll-Hypaque density centrifugation and then cryopreserved. V is cut by 4 bases and J by 1 base, and the space between the germline ends is 10 bases. The CDR3, from cysteine to phenylalanine, totals 14 residues. Only the CDR3 part of the read is kept: 42 bases, read in frame from the first base. The CDR1 and CDR2 encoded by the germline V gene are ENHRY and SYGVKD.

Here is what the overall study found, with its caveats: Donor-recipient similarity was low at 1-2 months but increased during the first year, and donor CD8+ memory clones often dominated later blood repertoires. The TRB repertoires of T cells infiltrating skin or the GI tract showed only limited overlap with the TRB repertoires found in blood. Across approximately 41 patients, TRB clonality was highly associated with recipient CMV seropositivity and CMV reactivation, and PTCy diversity was similar to diversity in CNI/methotrexate controls.

The TCR sequence derives from a female patient aged 40-50 years who received an allogeneic stem cell transplant from an unrelated donor, was CMV-positive, and had acute GVHD only. Because of the transplant, the T cells may be the graft donor's rather than the patient's own. This chain is built from TRBV10-3 and TRBJ1-1; the D gene is unclear. The starting material was PBMCs, obtained after allogeneic stem cell transplant with posttransplant cyclophosphamide. The CDR3 protein sequence reads: CAISGQRGNTEAFF. The DNA is as follows: TGTGCCATCAGTGGTCAACGCGGGAACACTGAAGCTTTCTTT.